This T cell receptor beta chain derives from a study of blood T cell repertoires in COVID-19. On the study more broadly: Italy, Spain and the United States were the sources of the convalescent and acute COVID-19 samples. PBMCs, B-cell-depleted T cells, or T cells were the source of the cDNA or gDNA that made up the material.

The V and J ends lost 0 bases and 14 bases respectively, with 23 bases between them. The CDR3 has 16 residues. Germline CDR1 and CDR2: MNHEY and SVGEGT. Libraries were prepared by immunoSEQ multiplex PCR; TCRdb keeps only in-frame clonotypes and omits some of them. The sample comprises over 150,000 clones, about four fifths of which are singletons, and around an eighth rests with the top ten. The sample comprised peripheral blood. The receptor was isolated from a man younger than 35 with active or convalescent COVID-19. The V call is TRBV6-2 or TRBV6-3, the J call TRBJ2-1; D is possibly TRBD1 (6 bases). CDR3 in amino acids: CASSYSIVTGSEEEFF. As DNA, the CDR3 is TGTGCCAGCAGTTACTCGATAGTTACAGGGTCTGAGGAGGAGTTCTTC.